The 3 T cell receptor beta chains below come from one sample, sequenced in a study of blood T cells in healthy people across ages. Primers used in a second PCR of about 7 to 12 cycles were a sample-barcoded 5' primer and a J-beta primer mix. In TCRdb, the 5' RACE reads were re-called with MiXCR into one record per CDR3 protein. The sample holds about 800,000 distinct CDR3 sequences; 25% are singletons and the top ten take 3% to 4%. In addition, the sample was reused for a study of T cells of mothers and their children.

Sequenced input: blood. The origin of the receptors is a boy under 18 in good health.

This clonotype showed up just a few times. The chain couples TRBV10-3 to TRBJ1-2, with TRBD1 as a possible D gene (5 bases). V was pared by 7 bases and J by 5 bases, with 20 bases between. Germline CDR1 is ENHRY and CDR2 is SYGVKD. CDR3 length equals 15 residues. CDR3 residues: CAIKGQAGMGYGYTF. The CDR3 bases are TGTGCCATCAAGGGTCAGGCAGGGATGGGGTATGGCTACACCTTC.

The rearrangement links TRBV12-3 or TRBV12-4 to TRBJ2-7; TRBD2 agrees at 10 bases. Trimming took 5 bases from V and 8 from J; bases not matched to a gene: 9. This CDR3 comprises 14 residues. The CDR3 loop is CASSPGLASYKQYF. The CDR3 DNA is TGTGCCAGCAGTCCGGGACTAGCGTCGTACAAGCAGTACTTC.

This clonotype was detected only a few times. CDR3 bases: TGTGCCAGCAGCCCGCAAGACAGGGCTTATGAGCAGTTCTTC. Translating it yields CASSPQDRAYEQFF. The V and J genes are TRBV14 and TRBJ2-1; 7 bases line up with TRBD1. Trimming took 4 bases from V and 8 from J; bases not matched to a gene: 8. CDR3 length: 14 amino acids. The V gene's germline CDR1 is SGHDN and CDR2 FVKESK.